The 10 T cell receptor beta chains in this list originate from one sample, sequenced in a study of blood T cell repertoires in COVID-19. Profiling relied on immunoSEQ multiplex PCR, and the TCRdb table lists in-frame clones only, not all of them. Here the sample spans some 180,000 clones, 84% being singletons. The sample comprised peripheral blood. The receptor source for this set is a woman older than 75 with COVID-19, enrolled during active disease.

The chain joins TRBV24-1 to TRBJ2-5; 9 bases agree with TRBD1. J lost 5 bases, V lost 4 bases, and 4 bases had no gene match. The CDR3 covers 14 residues. Germline CDR1 reads KGHDR; CDR2 reads SFDVKD. The CDR3: CATSDPGTGETQYF. CDR3 coding DNA: TGTGCCACCAGTGACCCCGGGACAGGGGAGACCCAGTACTTC.

V gene TRBV9 combines with J gene TRBJ1-5, with D possibly being TRBD1 (5 bases). The V end lost 2 bases, the J end lost 7 bases, and 22 bases lay between the germline ends. CDR3 length equals 17 residues. CDR1 SGDLS and CDR2 YYNGEE come from the germline V gene. CDR3 region: CASSVNLEEGVGQPQHF. CDR3 coding DNA: TGTGCCAGCAGCGTTAACCTAGAGGAAGGGGTCGGCCAGCCCCAGCATTTT.

The chain has TRBV28 and TRBJ2-1, with D perhaps TRBD2 (6 bases). The germline V gene encodes CDR1 MDHEN and CDR2 SYDVKM. CDR3 length: 14 residues. V was clipped by 5 bases and J by 6 bases, with 14 bases between them. In DNA, the CDR3 is TGTGCCAGCAGTCGACGACTAGACCCCAATGAGCAGTTCTTC. As protein: CASSRRLDPNEQFF.

The gene calls are TRBV28 and TRBJ1-5, with 7 bases matching TRBD1. The ends lost 8 bases at V and 6 bases at J; junction bases unmatched: 10. Germline V CDR1 and CDR2: MDHEN, SYDVKM. The CDR3 loop spans 14 amino acids. CDR3 nucleotides: TGTGCCAGCTATGAAAGGGGGCTACTTCAGCCCCAGCATTTT. The encoded protein is CASYERGLLQPQHF.

The V call is TRBV28, the J call TRBJ2-2; D is unclear. Trimming shortened V by 3 bases and J by 6 bases, and 5 bases separated the two germline ends. The CDR3 runs to 12 residues. Germline CDR1 is MDHEN and CDR2 is SYDVKM. Here the CDR3 reads CASSFPAGELFF. The DNA of the CDR3 is TGTGCCAGCAGTTTCCCGGCCGGGGAGCTGTTTTTT.

DNA for the CDR3: TGTGCCAGCAGGCGGACTAGCGGGGTTCACACCGGGGAGCTGTTTTTT. Protein product: CASRRTSGVHTGELFF. The chain carries TRBV7-2 and TRBJ2-2; TRBD2 matches 12 bases. CDR1 SGHTA and CDR2 FQGNSA come from the germline V gene. The CDR3 extends over 16 amino acids. Trimming removed 6 bases from V and 3 bases from J; junction bases left unmatched: 5.

The V and J genes are TRBV3-1 (or the pseudogene TRBV3-2) and TRBJ2-7, with TRBD1 as a possible D gene (5 bases). Germline V gene lookup returns CDR1 LGHDT and CDR2 YNNKEL (reference sequence). V lost 0 bases to trimming and J lost 5 bases, with 11 bases between them. The CDR3 spans 14 residues. The CDR3 is CASSQDLARDEQYF. CDR3 DNA sequence: TGTGCCAGCAGCCAAGATCTCGCCAGGGACGAGCAGTACTTC.

This chain links TRBV2 with TRBJ2-3; 8 nucleotides align to TRBD2. CDR3 length equals 13 residues. Germline assignment: CDR1 SNHLY and CDR2 FYNNEI. The V gene end was trimmed by 9 bases and the J gene end by 3 bases; junction bases not matched to a gene: 5. CDR3 coding DNA: TGTGCCAGGGGACTAGTAGGGACAGATACGCAGTATTTT. Translation: CARGLVGTDTQYF.

The J gene is TRBJ2-3, the V gene TRBV9, with D possibly TRBD2 on 5 matching bases. V lost 1 base to trimming and J lost 1 base, with 13 bases between them. The CDR3 consists of 16 residues. CDR1 is SGDLS, CDR2 YYNGEE, per germline. The CDR3 here is CASSVSTSERTDTQYF. The CDR3 bases are TGTGCCAGCAGCGTATCCACTAGTGAACGCACAGATACGCAGTATTTT.

The DNA for the CDR3 is TGTGCCAGTAGTATAAGGGGCGAAGGTAGCAATCAGCCCCAGCATTTT. It encodes CASSIRGEGSNQPQHF. J is TRBJ1-5 and V is TRBV19, with D possibly being TRBD1 (5 bases). Trimming took 2 bases from V and 0 from J, leaving 11 bases between them. The CDR3 covers 16 residues. Germline-derived CDR1 and CDR2 are LNHDA and SQIVND (reference sequence).